Given below is one TCR beta chain in context. As yet, its antigen is unknown. From germline, CDR1 is SGHRS and CDR2 YFSETQ. With V trimmed by 4 bases and J by 4 bases, 4 bases remained unmatched. CDR3 size: 13 residues. This entry is derived from a study of cytomegalovirus exposure and HLA in healthy donors. The PCR contained 60 Vbeta and 13 Jbeta primers. Data came from immunoSEQ multiplex PCR; TCRdb stores just in-frame clones and leaves some out. The table has more than 95,000 clones, 69% seen once. Regarding the study as a whole: Sequencing depth roughly uniform across donors was assumed in presence/absence analyses.

This chain joins TRBV5-1 and TRBJ1-2; 7 bases align to TRBD1. Source material: PBMCs. The clonotype comes from a man aged 30 to 39 in good health and CMV-seronegative. CDR3 bases: TGCGCCAGCAGCACAGACAGGGTCTATGGCTACACCTTC. Translating it yields CASSTDRVYGYTF.